These 31 T cell receptor beta chains were all obtained from the same sample, sequenced in a study of T cell changes during pregnancy in multiple sclerosis. TCRdb's table, derived via immunoSEQ multiplex PCR, lists solely in-frame clones and lacks some. This sample yields 65,000 to 95,000 clones, of which about 91% are seen a single time; 1.9% belongs to the top ten. The material was peripheral blood, obtained before pregnancy. The receptor set was obtained from a female donor with multiple sclerosis, enrolled in a pregnancy study.

This rearrangement joins TRBV5-1 to TRBJ1-2; TRBD1 aligns across 7 bases. The length of the CDR3 is 15 residues. The germline V gene encodes CDR1 SGHRS and CDR2 YFSETQ. After removal of 4 bases from V and 5 bases from J, the junction contained 11 bases not matched to a gene. The CDR3 here is CASSRDPDRAYGYTF. The DNA of the CDR3 is TGCGCCAGCAGCCGCGACCCCGACAGGGCTTATGGCTACACCTTC. The complete variable domain, with remaining parts taken from reference TRBV5-1 and TRBJ1-2, reads KAGVTQTPRYLIKTRGQQVTLSCSPISGHRSVSWYQQTPGQGLQFLFEYFSETQRNKGNFPGRFSGRQFSNSRSEMNVSTLELGDSALYLCASSRDPDRAYGYTFGSGTRLTVV.

The chain couples TRBV7-2 to TRBJ1-4, with 8 bases aligning to TRBD1. Germline V gene data show CDR1 as SGHTA and CDR2 as FQGNSA. J gave up 7 bases and V 1 base, and 11 bases lay outside the gene matches. The CDR3 spans 17 residues. In nucleotides, the CDR3 is TGTGCCAGCAGCTTAGTGTCCCCAGGGGGCCGGGGTGAAAAACTGTTTTTT. Translated: CASSLVSPGGRGEKLFF.

The V and J genes are TRBV15 and TRBJ1-5; D might be TRBD1 (5 bases). The CDR3 extends over 15 amino acids. Deletions cut 5 bases from V and 3 bases from J, with 14 bases between. Per the germline V gene, CDR1 is LNHNV and CDR2 is YYDKDF (reference sequence). This chain's CDR3 is CATSSWGLNNQPQHF. The CDR3 nucleotides read TGTGCCACCAGCTCCTGGGGACTGAACAATCAGCCCCAGCATTTT.

V usage is TRBV7-9 and J usage is TRBJ1-3, with a possible D match to TRBD1 (6 bases). The CDR3 loop spans 15 amino acids. V was trimmed by 5 bases and J by 4 bases, leaving 15 bases between them. Germline-derived CDR1 and CDR2 are SEHNR and FQNEAQ (reference sequence). The CDR3 coding sequence is TGTGCCAGCAGCCTCGCCGGAGGACAGGGAAACACCATATATTTT. Translation gives CASSLAGGQGNTIYF.

The chain uses TRBV7-9 and TRBJ1-2; D ambiguous. Germline V lookup: CDR1 SEHNR, CDR2 FQNEAQ (reference sequence). Trimming pared 0 bases from V and 7 bases from J, leaving 6 bases between. The CDR3 consists of 12 residues. The CDR3 coding sequence is TGTGCCAGCAGCTTAGCGGGCAGTGGCTACACCTTC. It translates to CASSLAGSGYTF.

The V gene is TRBV2, the J gene TRBJ2-7; TRBD1 aligns across 8 bases. The CDR3 consists of 16 residues. V was clipped by 6 bases and J by 5 bases; unmatched bases: 15. CDR1 and CDR2 (germline): SNHLY, FYNNEI. This chain's CDR3 is CASSPSLDRVNNEQYF. The CDR3 nucleotides are TGTGCCAGCAGCCCCTCCTTGGACAGGGTGAATAACGAGCAGTACTTC.

The V and J genes are TRBV10-2 and TRBJ2-5, with 8 positions matching TRBD2. Germline trimming cut 6 bases from V and 1 base from J; bases unmatched to any gene: 7. Germline values: CDR1 WSHSY, CDR2 SAAADI. CDR3 size: 15 residues. CDR3 in DNA: TGCGCCAGCAGACCTACGACTAGCGCCCAAGAGACCCAGTACTTC. Translating it yields CASRPTTSAQETQYF.

The V call is TRBV5-1, the J call TRBJ2-3; 9 nucleotides match TRBD2. V lost 0 bases, J lost 1 base, and 3 bases stayed unmatched. The CDR3 length is 16 residues. Germline values: CDR1 SGHRS, CDR2 YFSETQ. This chain's CDR3 is CASSLGASGGTDTQYF. CDR3 DNA: TGCGCCAGCAGCTTGGGAGCTAGCGGGGGCACAGATACGCAGTATTTT.

This rearrangement joins TRBV30 to TRBJ1-3; tentatively, D is TRBD1 (6 bases). The germline V gene has CDR1 GTSNPN and CDR2 SVGIG (reference sequence). This CDR3 comprises 16 residues. Trimming pared 6 bases from V and 1 base from J, leaving 19 bases between. The CDR3 coding sequence is TGTGCCTGCTATCGGGACACCAGGTCGTCTGGAAACACCATATATTTT. As protein: CACYRDTRSSGNTIYF.

This chain connects TRBV5-1 to TRBJ2-1; a weak D match, TRBD2 (6 bases). Germline CDR1 reads SGHRS; CDR2 reads YFSETQ. Trimming shortened V by 0 bases and J by 6 bases, and 13 bases separated the two germline ends. This CDR3 spans 15 amino acids. CDR3 sequence reads: CASSLAWGDLNEQFF. In DNA, the CDR3 is TGCGCCAGCAGCTTGGCCTGGGGGGACCTCAATGAGCAGTTCTTC. Looking up the rest from reference TRBV5-1 and TRBJ2-1 gives the full variable domain: KAGVTQTPRYLIKTRGQQVTLSCSPISGHRSVSWYQQTPGQGLQFLFEYFSETQRNKGNFPGRFSGRQFSNSRSEMNVSTLELGDSALYLCASSLAWGDLNEQFFGPGTRLTVL.

The chain employs TRBV5-1 and TRBJ1-2; D remains ambiguous. Germline CDR1 SGHRS, CDR2 YFSETQ. There are 14 residues in the CDR3. Deletions cut 6 bases from V and 2 bases from J, with 14 bases between. CDR3 loop: CASTVEARNYGYTF. For the CDR3, the DNA is TGCGCCAGCACAGTAGAGGCGCGGAACTATGGCTACACCTTC.

The chain joins TRBV19 to TRBJ2-1; D gene uncertain. Germline lookup yields CDR1 LNHDA and CDR2 SQIVND (reference sequence). This CDR3 spans 11 amino acids. Trimming stripped 10 bases from V and 9 bases from J, with 13 bases between. The chain's CDR3 is CATILSGEQFF. The CDR3 region has the DNA TGTGCCACCATCCTCTCAGGTGAGCAGTTCTTC. Looking up the rest from reference TRBV19 and TRBJ2-1 gives the full variable domain: DGGITQSPKYLFRKEGQNVTLSCEQNLNHDAMYWYRQDPGQGLRLIYYSQIVNDFQKGDIAEGYSVSREKKESFPLTVTSAQKNPTAFYLCATILSGEQFFGPGTRLTVL.

The sample holds one count of this clone. The chain joins TRBV19 to TRBJ2-5, with D hard to call. The CDR3 extends over 14 amino acids. The V gene lost 5 bases and the J gene lost 5 bases, with 15 bases spanning the gap. In germline, CDR1 is LNHDA, CDR2 SQIVND (reference sequence). The CDR3 is CASSPGPMRETQYF. CDR3 coding DNA: TGTGCCAGTAGTCCGGGTCCTATGAGGGAGACCCAGTACTTC. Based on the CDR3 plus reference TRBV19 and TRBJ2-5, the full variable domain is DGGITQSPKYLFRKEGQNVTLSCEQNLNHDAMYWYRQDPGQGLRLIYYSQIVNDFQKGDIAEGYSVSREKKESFPLTVTSAQKNPTAFYLCASSPGPMRETQYFGPGTRLLVL.

V gene TRBV18 combines with J gene TRBJ2-1; tentatively, D is TRBD2 (5 bases). The CDR3 covers 11 residues. The V gene lost 2 bases and the J gene lost 9 bases, with 5 bases spanning the gap. From germline, CDR1 is KGHSH and CDR2 LQKENI. The CDR3 DNA reads as TGTGCCAGCTCACCAGAGGGTGAGCAGTTCTTC. It codes for CASSPEGEQFF. The full variable domain, its missing parts supplied by reference TRBV18 and TRBJ2-1, is NAGVMQNPRHLVRRRGQEARLRCSPMKGHSHVYWYRQLPEEGLKFMVYLQKENIIDESGMPKERFSAEFPKEGPSILRIQQVVRGDSAAYFCASSPEGEQFFGPGTRLTVL.

The table lists this clone with a count of one. The chain combines TRBV28 with TRBJ2-1, with 7 bases lining up with TRBD1. With 11 bases clipped from V and 3 bases from J, the junction kept 10 bases outside the gene matches. CDR3 length equals 14 residues. Germline CDR1 reads MDHEN; CDR2 reads SYDVKM. The DNA of the CDR3 is TGTGCCGCCCGACGCCGGGACAGCTACAATGAGCAGTTCTTC. Translation gives CAARRRDSYNEQFF.

This clone was seen a few times. The chain employs TRBV27 and TRBJ1-1; D is ambiguous. Per germline, CDR1 MNHEY and CDR2 SMNVEV (reference sequence). The CDR3 totals 14 residues. The ends were cut back, 3 bases at V and 0 bases at J, with 8 bases in the middle. Written as DNA, the CDR3 is TGTGCCAGCAGTTTGGGCCGGCTGAACACTGAAGCTTTCTTT. Translating it yields CASSLGRLNTEAFF.

This clone was found once. The J gene is TRBJ1-2, the V gene TRBV4-3, with D perhaps TRBD1 (5 bases). Trimming cost V 0 bases and J 8 bases, with 16 bases left between them. Germline CDR1 LGHNA, CDR2 YSLEER. The CDR3 runs to 15 residues. CDR3 in amino acids: CASSQEHRATGGYTF. The CDR3 coding sequence is TGCGCCAGCAGCCAAGAGCACCGGGCTACAGGAGGCTACACCTTC.

V and J are TRBV21-1 and TRBJ2-6; TRBD2 was called by the table and not checked on the DNA. TRBV21-1 is a pseudogene. CDR3 length: 18 residues. In DNA form, the CDR3 reads TGTGCCAGCAGCAAAGAAAGCGGGGGGTCGGGTGGGGCCAACGTCCTGACTTTC. Its translation is CASSKESGGSGGANVLTF.

J is TRBJ1-1 and V is TRBV7-3; D is unclear. V lost 0 bases to trimming and J lost 1 base, with 6 bases between them. Germline V gene sequence: CDR1 SGHTA, CDR2 FQGTGA. There are 14 residues in the CDR3. CDR3 loop: CASSLTAGNTEAFF. The CDR3 DNA reads as TGTGCCAGCAGCTTAACCGCAGGGAACACTGAAGCTTTCTTT.

The rearrangement joins TRBV9 to TRBJ2-5; 7 bases are a match to TRBD1. V lost 2 bases, J lost 4 bases, and 5 bases stayed unmatched. This CDR3 has 14 amino acids. The germline V gene has CDR1 SGDLS and CDR2 YYNGEE. The CDR3 DNA reads as TGTGCCAGCAGCGTGGGACAGAGATTAGAGACCCAGTACTTC. It translates to CASSVGQRLETQYF.

The chain joins TRBV6-4 to TRBJ2-7; D is possibly TRBD1 (7 bases). CDR1 is MRHNA and CDR2 is SNTAGT in the germline V gene. Trimming took 4 bases from V and 6 from J, leaving 22 bases between them. The CDR3 has 16 amino acids. For the CDR3, the DNA is TGTGCCAGCAGTGCCGATCAGGACAGGTACGGGGGCGAGCAGTACTTC. Encoded protein: CASSADQDRYGGEQYF.

The chain recombines TRBV19 with TRBJ1-2; tentatively, D is TRBD1 (6 bases). CDR1 and CDR2 from the germline V gene are LNHDA and SQIVND (reference sequence). Trimming removed 6 bases from V and 4 bases from J, with 18 bases in between. This CDR3 is 15 amino acids long. CDR3 loop: CASRDLKGDPYGYTF. CDR3 DNA sequence: TGTGCCAGTAGGGACCTAAAGGGGGATCCCTATGGCTACACCTTC.

The chain combines TRBV29-1 with TRBJ2-2; TRBD2 aligns across 13 bases. CDR1 and CDR2 (germline): SQVTM, ANQGSEA. CDR3 length: 19 amino acids. V dropped 7 bases and J dropped 2; count of bases not matched to a gene: 16. CDR3 bases: TGCAGCGCACGAACCCTAGGGGGGACTAGCGGGGCCAACACCGGGGAGCTGTTTTTT. Protein product: CSARTLGGTSGANTGELFF.

The chain combines TRBV4-2 with TRBJ2-1; possible D gene TRBD2, 5 bases. The CDR3 totals 14 residues. Germline CDR1 and CDR2: LGHNA and YNFKEQ. V dropped 2 bases and J dropped 9 bases, with 14 bases sitting between them. In DNA, the CDR3 is TGTGCCAGCAGCCAATTGGGAGTTTCCGGTGAGCAGTTCTTC. Its protein product is CASSQLGVSGEQFF.

This clone was recorded once. V usage is TRBV6-5 and J usage is TRBJ2-7, with D tentatively TRBD1 (5 bases). This CDR3 spans 14 amino acids. CDR1 is MNHEY, CDR2 SVGAGI, per germline. V was shortened by 5 bases and J by 3 bases, with 14 bases between the two germline ends. The CDR3 DNA follows: TGTGCCAGCAGTAGTAGCAGGGTCAACTACGAGCAGTACTTC. Translation: CASSSSRVNYEQYF.

The CDR3: CASSSGQKSYNEQFF. The CDR3, as DNA: TGTGCCAGCAGCTCGGGACAGAAATCCTACAATGAGCAGTTCTTC. The V gene is TRBV5-4, the J gene TRBJ2-1; the match to TRBD1 covers 7 bases. V trimming: 3 bases; J trimming: 1 base; junction bases outside the gene matches: 4. CDR1 and CDR2 from the germline V gene are SGHNT and YYREEE (reference sequence). The CDR3 spans 15 residues.

The chain employs TRBV27 and TRBJ1-1; no reliable D call. Germline V gene lookup returns CDR1 MNHEY and CDR2 SMNVEV (reference sequence). The germline V and J ends were trimmed by 3 bases and 0 bases, with 17 bases remaining between them. The CDR3 covers 17 residues. CDR3 sequence: CASSFTSSPTLNTEAFF. The CDR3 coding sequence is TGTGCCAGCAGTTTCACTTCGAGTCCCACCCTGAACACTGAAGCTTTCTTT.

The DNA for the CDR3 is TGTGCCAGCAGCACCAGCCTCGCAGGTGCGCAGTATTTT. Protein product: CASSTSLAGAQYF. This sequence joins TRBV7-2 and TRBJ2-3; no firm D call. With 5 bases removed from V and 10 bases from J, the gap between germline ends came to 16 bases. The CDR3 consists of 13 residues. Germline-derived CDR1 and CDR2 are SGHTA and FQGNSA.

The rearrangement uses TRBV11-2 and TRBJ2-5; 11 positions agree with TRBD1. The trim removed 1 base at V and 7 bases at J, leaving 5 bases unmatched. Germline loops: CDR1 SGHAT, CDR2 FQNNGV. The CDR3 is made up of 15 amino acids. The CDR3: CASSLVRGQGGTQYF. DNA for the CDR3: TGTGCCAGCAGCTTAGTGAGGGGACAGGGGGGGACCCAGTACTTC.

The chain joins TRBV7-2 to TRBJ1-5, with 7 positions matching TRBD1. V shed 6 bases, J shed 9 bases, and the junction held 8 bases outside the gene matches. The CDR3 has 13 residues. Germline V gives CDR1 SGHTA, CDR2 FQGNSA. The CDR3: CASRGDSLRPQHF. In DNA, the CDR3 is TGTGCCAGCAGGGGGGACAGCCTAAGGCCCCAGCATTTT.

This sequence joins TRBV4-3 and TRBJ2-3; TRBD2 agrees at 10 bases. The length of the CDR3 is 16 residues. J gave up 4 bases and V 1 base, and 5 bases lay outside the gene matches. CDR1 and CDR2 (germline): LGHNA, YSLEER. Written as DNA, the CDR3 is TGCGCCAGCAGCCAAGGGAGTAGCGGGGGGTCAGATACGCAGTATTTT. Encoded protein: CASSQGSSGGSDTQYF.